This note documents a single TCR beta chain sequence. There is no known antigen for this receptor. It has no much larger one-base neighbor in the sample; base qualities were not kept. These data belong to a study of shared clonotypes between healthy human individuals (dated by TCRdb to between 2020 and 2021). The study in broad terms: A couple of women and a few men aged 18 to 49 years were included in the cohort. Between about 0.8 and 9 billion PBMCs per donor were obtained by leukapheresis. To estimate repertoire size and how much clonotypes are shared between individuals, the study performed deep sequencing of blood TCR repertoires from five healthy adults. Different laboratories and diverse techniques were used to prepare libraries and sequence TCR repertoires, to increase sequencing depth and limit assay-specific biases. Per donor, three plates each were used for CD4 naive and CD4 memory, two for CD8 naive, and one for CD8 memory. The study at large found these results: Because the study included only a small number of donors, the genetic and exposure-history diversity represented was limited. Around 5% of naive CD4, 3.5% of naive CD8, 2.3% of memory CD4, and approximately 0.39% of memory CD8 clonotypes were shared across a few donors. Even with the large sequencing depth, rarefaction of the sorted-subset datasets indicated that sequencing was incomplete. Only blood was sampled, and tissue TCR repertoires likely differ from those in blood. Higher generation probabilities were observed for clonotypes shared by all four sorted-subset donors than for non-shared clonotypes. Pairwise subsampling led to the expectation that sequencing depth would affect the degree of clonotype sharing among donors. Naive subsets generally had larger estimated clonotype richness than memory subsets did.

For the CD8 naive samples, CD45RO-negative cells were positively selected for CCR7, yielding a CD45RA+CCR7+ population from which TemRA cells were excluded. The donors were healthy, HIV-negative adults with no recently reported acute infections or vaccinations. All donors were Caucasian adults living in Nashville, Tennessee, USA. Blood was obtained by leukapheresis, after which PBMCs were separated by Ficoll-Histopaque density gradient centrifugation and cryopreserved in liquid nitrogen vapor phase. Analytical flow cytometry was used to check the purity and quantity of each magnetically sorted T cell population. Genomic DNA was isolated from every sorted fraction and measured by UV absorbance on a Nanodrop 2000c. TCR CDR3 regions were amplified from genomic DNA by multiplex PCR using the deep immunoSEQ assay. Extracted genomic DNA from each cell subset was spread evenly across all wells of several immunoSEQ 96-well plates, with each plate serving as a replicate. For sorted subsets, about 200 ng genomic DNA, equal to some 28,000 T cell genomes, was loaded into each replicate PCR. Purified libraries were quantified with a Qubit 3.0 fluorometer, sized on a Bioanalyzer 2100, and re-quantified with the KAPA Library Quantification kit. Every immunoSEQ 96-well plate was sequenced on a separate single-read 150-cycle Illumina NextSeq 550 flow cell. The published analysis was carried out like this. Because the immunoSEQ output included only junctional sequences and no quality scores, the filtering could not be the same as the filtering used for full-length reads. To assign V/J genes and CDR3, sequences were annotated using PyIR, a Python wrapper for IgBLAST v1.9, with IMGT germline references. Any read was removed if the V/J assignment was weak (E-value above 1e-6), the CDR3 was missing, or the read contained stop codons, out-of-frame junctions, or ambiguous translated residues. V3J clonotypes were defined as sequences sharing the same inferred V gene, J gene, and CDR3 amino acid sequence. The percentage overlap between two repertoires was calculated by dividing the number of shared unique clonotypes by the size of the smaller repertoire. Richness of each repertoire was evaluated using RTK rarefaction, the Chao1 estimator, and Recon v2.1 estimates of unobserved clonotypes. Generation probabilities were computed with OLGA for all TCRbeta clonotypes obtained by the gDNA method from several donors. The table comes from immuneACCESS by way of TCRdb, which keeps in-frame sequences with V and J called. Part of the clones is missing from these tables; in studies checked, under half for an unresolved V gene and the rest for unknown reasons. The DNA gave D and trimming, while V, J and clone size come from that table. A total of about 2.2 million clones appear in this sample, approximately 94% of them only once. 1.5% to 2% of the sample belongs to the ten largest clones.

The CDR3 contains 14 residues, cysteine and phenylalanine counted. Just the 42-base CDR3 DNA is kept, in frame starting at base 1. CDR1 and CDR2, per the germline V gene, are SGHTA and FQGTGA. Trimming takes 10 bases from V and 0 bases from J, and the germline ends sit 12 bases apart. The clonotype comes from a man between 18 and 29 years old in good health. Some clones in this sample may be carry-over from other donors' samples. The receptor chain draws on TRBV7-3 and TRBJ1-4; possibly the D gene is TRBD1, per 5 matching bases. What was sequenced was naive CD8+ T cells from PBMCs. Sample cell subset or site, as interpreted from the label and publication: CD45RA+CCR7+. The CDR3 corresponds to CAKRQLTTNEKLFF. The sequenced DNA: TGTGCCAAAAGACAGCTAACAACTAATGAAAAACTGTTTTTT.